The 8 T cell receptor beta chains below were found in one sample sequenced in a study of OX40 agonist ivuxolimab in advanced cancers. The protocol used for the library was the immunoSEQ multiplex PCR assay. TCRdb took over this immuneACCESS table, retaining in-frame rearrangements with V and J assigned. Such tables are incomplete; in checked studies, under half of the missing clones stem from an unresolved V gene, and the remainder is unexplained. This sample lists about 39,000 clones; roughly 90% were detected once. Roughly a fifth of the sample is taken by the ten largest. The sample consisted of CD4+ or CD8+ T cells sorted from blood, taken in a trial of the OX40 agonist ivuxolimab. These TCRs come from an adult with an advanced solid tumor such as melanoma, head and neck, liver or kidney cancer.

V is TRBV5-1 and J is TRBJ2-1; no clear D. The CDR3 is made up of 14 amino acids. The V end lost 6 bases, the J end lost 2 bases, and 12 bases lay between the germline ends. CDR1 is SGHRS and CDR2 is YFSETQ in the germline V gene. The CDR3 nucleotides read TGCGCCAGCACACCAGCGATAACCTACAATGAGCAGTTCTTC. Protein: CASTPAITYNEQFF.

The chain combines TRBV4-1 with TRBJ2-7, with TRBD2 matching over 12 bases. This CDR3 region has 16 residues. The junction had 5 bases not matched to a gene; V was cut back by 2 bases and J by 3 bases. Germline CDR1 and CDR2: MGHRA and YSYEKL. The CDR3 region is CASSQSPGLAGYEQYF. CDR3 coding DNA: TGCGCCAGCAGCCAATCTCCGGGACTAGCGGGCTACGAGCAGTACTTC.

V usage is TRBV28 and J usage is TRBJ1-5; the D gene is possibly TRBD1 (5 bases). CDR1 is MDHEN, CDR2 SYDVKM, per germline. The V gene lost 2 bases and the J gene lost 2 bases, with 16 bases spanning the gap. The length of the CDR3 is 17 residues. The CDR3 spells CASSLGPGRAGNQPQHF. The CDR3 region has the DNA TGTGCCAGCAGTTTAGGGCCGGGCAGGGCCGGCAATCAGCCCCAGCATTTT.

The chain carries TRBV18 and TRBJ2-1; tentatively, D is TRBD1 or TRBD2 (5 bases each). This CDR3 region has 12 residues. Germline values: CDR1 KGHSH, CDR2 LQKENI. The V gene lost 3 bases and the J gene lost 13 bases, with 13 bases spanning the gap. The CDR3 nucleotides are TGTGCCAGCTCACCCGGGGCCACAGGCCAGTTCTTC. This codes for CASSPGATGQFF.

V is TRBV7-2 and J is TRBJ2-3; TRBD2 agrees at 10 bases. There are 17 residues in the CDR3. The V gene's germline CDR1 is SGHTA and CDR2 FQGNSA. J gave up 6 bases and V 0 bases, and 9 bases lay outside the gene matches. The DNA of the CDR3 is TGTGCCAGCAGCTTAGCGCTTAGCGGGGGGCGTACGGATACGCAGTATTTT. Translating it yields CASSLALSGGRTDTQYF.

This clone was recorded once. The V gene is TRBV30, the J gene TRBJ2-1, with TRBD2 matching 7 bases. Looked up from germline, CDR1 is GTSNPN and CDR2 is SVGIG (reference sequence). With V trimmed by 3 bases and J by 5 bases, 16 bases remained unmatched. The length of the CDR3 is 17 residues. CDR3 sequence: CAWSEGDRDYWNNEQFF. CDR3 nucleotides: TGTGCCTGGAGCGAGGGAGACCGGGACTACTGGAACAATGAGCAGTTCTTC.

The chain joins TRBV6-6 to TRBJ2-7; D remains unclear. The germline V gene encodes CDR1 MNHNY and CDR2 SVGAGI (reference sequence). CDR3 size: 12 residues. V lost 2 bases and J 2 bases, leaving 4 bases between the germline ends. The CDR3 spells CASSYLPYEQYF. The CDR3 DNA is TGTGCCAGCAGTTACCTCCCCTACGAGCAGTACTTC.

This clone has just one count. V usage is TRBV25-1 and J usage is TRBJ2-6; D unclear. Trimming pared 4 bases from V and 11 bases from J, leaving 15 bases between. In germline, CDR1 is MGHDK, CDR2 SYGVNS. This CDR3 has 14 amino acids. The CDR3 sequence is CASSALATVDVLTF. CDR3 coding DNA: TGTGCCAGCAGTGCACTCGCTACGGTCGACGTCCTGACTTTC.